Listed below are T cell receptor beta chains from one sample, sequenced in a study of shared clonotypes between healthy human individuals. The assay was immunoSEQ multiplex PCR, and TCRdb's table has in-frame clones only and misses some. This table has over a million clones, approximately 98.5% appearing once. Sequences were obtained from naive CD4+ T cells sorted from blood. Source of these receptors: a man aged 25-45 years in good health. CDR3s include the opening cysteine and the closing phenylalanine or tryptophan. The order of the fields is CDR3 DNA, CDR3 protein, J gene, D gene, clone size, V gene. A D gene is named only where the DNA matches it firmly. Expanded clones get a size class; other rows say once, few or many, or leave the size out.

CDR3 DNA: TGCGCCAGCAGCTTGTCTGTAGATACGCAGTATTTT
CDR3 protein: CASSLSVDTQYF
J gene: TRBJ2-3
D gene: NA
clone size: NA
V gene: TRBV5-1

CDR3 DNA: TGTGCCAGCAGTTCCGTCCAGGGGGAGCTGTTTTTT
CDR3 protein: CASSSVQGELFF
J gene: TRBJ2-2
D gene: NA
clone size: NA
V gene: TRBV27

CDR3 DNA: TGTGCCAGCAGCCGCGCGTCGTTCGGGACGAAAACCGGGGAGCTGTTTTTT
CDR3 protein: CASSRASFGTKTGELFF
J gene: TRBJ2-2
D gene: NA
clone size: NA
V gene: TRBV7-2

CDR3 DNA: TGTGCCAGCAGTGAAACTAGCGGGGCCGGGGGATCGCAGTATTTT
CDR3 protein: CASSETSGAGGSQYF
J gene: TRBJ2-3
D gene: TRBD2
clone size: NA
V gene: TRBV2

CDR3 DNA: TGTGCCAGTAGTAACCGGGACAGAGATGTTCGGAAACTGTTTTTT
CDR3 protein: CASSNRDRDVRKLFF
J gene: TRBJ1-4
D gene: TRBD1
clone size: NA
V gene: TRBV19

CDR3 DNA: TGTGCCAGCAGCGCTGCCCCCTCTGGAAACACCATATATTTT
CDR3 protein: CASSAAPSGNTIYF
J gene: TRBJ1-3
D gene: NA
clone size: NA
V gene: TRBV9

CDR3 DNA: TGTGCCAGCCGGGAGAGTGTCGGGGAGCTGTTTTTT
CDR3 protein: CASRESVGELFF
J gene: TRBJ2-2
D gene: NA
clone size: NA
V gene: TRBV6-6

CDR3 DNA: TGTGCCAGCAGCTTGGCTTTCGAAGAGACCCAGTACTTC
CDR3 protein: CASSLAFEETQYF
J gene: TRBJ2-5
D gene: NA
clone size: NA
V gene: TRBV5-4

CDR3 DNA: TGTGCCAGCAGCTTGGATGGTGAAAGGGGACGCAGTCGGGGCACCGGGGAGCTGTTTTTT
CDR3 protein: CASSLDGERGRSRGTGELFF
J gene: TRBJ2-2
D gene: NA
clone size: NA
V gene: TRBV5-4

CDR3 DNA: TGTGCCAGCAGCCCCAGACTAGCGGACGAGCAGTACTTC
CDR3 protein: CASSPRLADEQYF
J gene: TRBJ2-7
D gene: TRBD2
clone size: NA
V gene: TRBV6-6

CDR3 DNA: TGCGCCAGCAGCCAAAGGGAGGGCTCCTACAATGAGCAGTTCTTC
CDR3 protein: CASSQREGSYNEQFF
J gene: TRBJ2-1
D gene: TRBD2
clone size: NA
V gene: TRBV4-3

CDR3 DNA: TGTGCCAGCAGCTTAAGACAGGTGGGCAATGAGCAGTTCTTC
CDR3 protein: CASSLRQVGNEQFF
J gene: TRBJ2-1
D gene: NA
clone size: NA
V gene: TRBV5-4

CDR3 DNA: TGTGCCTGCCGGAAGGGGGCCCCCTACGAGCAGTACTTC
CDR3 protein: CACRKGAPYEQYF
J gene: TRBJ2-7
D gene: TRBD1
clone size: NA
V gene: TRBV30

CDR3 DNA: TGTGCCAGCAGGGGGCCCCAGGCAGCCTTGAACACTGAAGCTTTCTTT
CDR3 protein: CASRGPQAALNTEAFF
J gene: TRBJ1-1
D gene: NA
clone size: NA
V gene: TRBV2

CDR3 DNA: TGTGCCAGTAGCCAGGGGGCAGAGACCCAGTACTTC
CDR3 protein: CASSQGAETQYF
J gene: TRBJ2-5
D gene: TRBD1
clone size: NA
V gene: TRBV19

CDR3 DNA: TGTGCCAGCAGTCCAGGGGCCCACCGGGATGAAAAACTGTTTTTT
CDR3 protein: CASSPGAHRDEKLFF
J gene: TRBJ1-4
D gene: NA
clone size: NA
V gene: TRBV28

CDR3 DNA: TGTGCCAGCAGTTACGGGGGTAACTCCTACGAGCAGTACTTC
CDR3 protein: CASSYGGNSYEQYF
J gene: TRBJ2-7
D gene: NA
clone size: NA
V gene: TRBV6-5

CDR3 DNA: TGTGCCAGCAGCCGACGGGATACGCAGTATTTT
CDR3 protein: CASSRRDTQYF
J gene: TRBJ2-3
D gene: NA
clone size: few
V gene: TRBV7-2

CDR3 DNA: TGTGCCAGCAGTTACTTCGGACAGGGATACACAGATACGCAGTATTTT
CDR3 protein: CASSYFGQGYTDTQYF
J gene: TRBJ2-3
D gene: TRBD1
clone size: NA
V gene: TRBV6-6

CDR3 DNA: TGCGCCAGCAGTGAGTTAGGGTCGGGCGAGCAGTACTTC
CDR3 protein: CASSELGSGEQYF
J gene: TRBJ2-7
D gene: NA
clone size: NA
V gene: TRBV10-1

CDR3 DNA: TGTGCCAGCAGCTTAATCACACAGAGGAACACTGAAGCTTTCTTT
CDR3 protein: CASSLITQRNTEAFF
J gene: TRBJ1-1
D gene: NA
clone size: NA
V gene: TRBV11-2

CDR3 DNA: TGTGCCAGCAGCTTAGGCCGATATAGCAATCAGCCCCAGCATTTT
CDR3 protein: CASSLGRYSNQPQHF
J gene: TRBJ1-5
D gene: NA
clone size: NA
V gene: TRBV7-9

CDR3 DNA: TGCGCCAGCAGCTTTTCCGGACAGGGGGCAAAAAATGAGCAGTTCTTC
CDR3 protein: CASSFSGQGAKNEQFF
J gene: TRBJ2-1
D gene: TRBD1
clone size: NA
V gene: TRBV5-1

CDR3 DNA: TGTGCCAGCAGCCCCCGGGACCGATACTATGGCTACACCTTC
CDR3 protein: CASSPRDRYYGYTF
J gene: TRBJ1-2
D gene: NA
clone size: NA
V gene: TRBV5-6